This TCR beta chain was profiled in a study of blood T cell repertoires in COVID-19. Study-wide background: Spain, Italy and the United States supplied samples that represented acute and convalescent COVID-19.

Germline CDR1 and CDR2: GTSNPN and SVGIG (reference sequence). Trimming shortened V by 4 bases and J by 10 bases, and 11 bases separated the two germline ends. CDR3 size: 11 residues. In the original analysis: Amplification with reference gene primers provided the estimates of nucleated cell counts. Method: immunoSEQ multiplex PCR; TCRdb's copy keeps in-frame clones and lacks some. That table furnishes V, J and clone size, whereas the DNA furnished D and trimming. The sample holds some 130,000 clones, approximately 86% seen once. The V and J genes are TRBV30 and TRBJ1-3; possibly TRBD1 for D (6 bases). The origin of this receptor is a woman aged 70-85 years with COVID-19, enrolled during active disease. The sample was peripheral blood. The CDR3 loop reads CAWKNRETIYF. In DNA, the CDR3 is TGTGCCTGGAAAAACAGGGAGACCATATATTTT.